This T cell receptor (beta chain) was profiled in a study of Ad26.COV2.S vaccination and SARS-CoV-2 variants. Study background: Vaccine-arm donor from the placebo-controlled COV1001 Ad26.COV2.S trial. Each vaccinee took Ad26.COV2.S intramuscularly, once or twice 56 days apart.

This CDR3 spans 15 amino acids. V was trimmed by 3 bases and J by 2 bases, leaving 13 bases between them. Germline assignment: CDR1 LNHDA and CDR2 SQIVND (reference sequence). Comment on this clone: Its antigen is unidentified.

The treatment denotes: roughly 18 received Ad26.COV2.S at low or high dose, single or two shots; 5 received placebo; per-sample allocation not given. Day 63 after the first injection of vaccine or placebo was the sampling time. Expression of Wuhan-strain SARS-CoV-2 spike came from the Ad26 vector that formed the vaccine. Whole-study findings and limits: Similar non-spike TCR breadth was seen in vaccine and placebo recipients.

Sequencing was performed with immunoSEQ multiplex PCR; in TCRdb, only in-frame clones are kept and a portion is missing. Of 350,000 to 400,000 clones detected, about 85% appear once; the ten largest clones hold approximately 3.7%. The input for sequencing was peripheral blood, taken in a trial of Ad26.COV2.S vaccine versus placebo. This chain joins TRBV19 and TRBJ1-1; the D gene is possibly TRBD1 (5 bases). This sequence was found in a person aged 18-65 years who received the Ad26.COV2.S COVID-19 vaccine or a placebo. CDR3 coding DNA: TGTGCCAGTAGTATCCGGGGCAACGTCAACACTGAAGCTTTCTTT. Its protein is CASSIRGNVNTEAFF.